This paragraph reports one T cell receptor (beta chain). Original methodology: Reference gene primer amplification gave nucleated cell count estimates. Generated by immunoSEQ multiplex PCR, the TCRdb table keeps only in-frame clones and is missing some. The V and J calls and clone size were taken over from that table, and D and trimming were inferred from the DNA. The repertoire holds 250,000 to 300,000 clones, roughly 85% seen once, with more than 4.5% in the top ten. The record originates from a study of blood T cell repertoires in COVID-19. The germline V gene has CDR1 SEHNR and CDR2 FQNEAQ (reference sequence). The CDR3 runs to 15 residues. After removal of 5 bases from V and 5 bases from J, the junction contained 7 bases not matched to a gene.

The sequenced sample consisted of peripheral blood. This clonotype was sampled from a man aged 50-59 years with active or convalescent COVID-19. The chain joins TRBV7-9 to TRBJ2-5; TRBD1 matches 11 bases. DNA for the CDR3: TGTGCCAGCAGCCAGGACAGGGGGCATTGGGAGACCCAGTACTTC. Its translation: CASSQDRGHWETQYF.